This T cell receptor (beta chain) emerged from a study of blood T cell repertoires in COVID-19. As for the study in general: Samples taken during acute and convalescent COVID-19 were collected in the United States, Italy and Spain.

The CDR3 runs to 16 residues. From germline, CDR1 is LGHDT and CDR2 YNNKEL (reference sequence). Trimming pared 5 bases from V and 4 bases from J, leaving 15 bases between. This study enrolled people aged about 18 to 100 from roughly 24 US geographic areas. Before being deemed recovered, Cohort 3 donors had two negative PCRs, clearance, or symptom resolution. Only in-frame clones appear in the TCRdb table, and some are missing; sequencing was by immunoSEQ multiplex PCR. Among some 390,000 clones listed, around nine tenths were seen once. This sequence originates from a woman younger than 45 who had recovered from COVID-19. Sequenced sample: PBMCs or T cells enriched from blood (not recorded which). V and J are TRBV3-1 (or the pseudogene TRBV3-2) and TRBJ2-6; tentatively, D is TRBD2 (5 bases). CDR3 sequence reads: CASSAGGRTGANVLTF. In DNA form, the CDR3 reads TGTGCCAGCAGCGCGGGCGGCCGGACCGGGGCCAACGTCCTGACTTTC.